These 18 T cell receptor beta chains were sequenced from one sample in a study of T cells in Graves' hyperthyroidism and ophthalmopathy. Using RNA transcripts as the source, TCR beta CDR3 regions were amplified. When the TCR CDR3 underwent first-round RT-PCR, the HTBI primer set was used. From the multiplex PCR reads, TCRdb called clonotypes with MiXCR, one entry per CDR3 protein. The table has roughly 510,000 distinct CDR3 sequences, less than 25% seen once. Sequencing used blood. The source of these receptors is a man between 18 and 35 years old with Graves' hyperthyroidism.

V usage is TRBV12-3 or TRBV12-4 and J usage is TRBJ1-5; maybe TRBD1 (6 bases). V dropped 5 bases and J dropped 7 bases, with 18 bases sitting between them. The CDR3 loop spans 15 amino acids. This chain's CDR3 is CASSLGQTTGQPQHF. CDR3 nucleotides: TGTGCCAGCAGTCTAGGACAGACAACCGGCCAGCCCCAGCATTTT.

Details on this clonotype: One base away lies a much larger clone, so this may be a sequencing read error. CDR3 protein: CASSSPGMNTEACF. CDR3 nucleotide sequence: TGTGCCAGCAGTTCCCCAGGGATGAACACTGAAGCTTGCTTT. The rearrangement uses TRBV28 and TRBJ1-1; the D gene is possibly TRBD1 (5 bases). Germline V gene data show CDR1 as MDHEN and CDR2 as SYDVKM. CDR3 length: 14 amino acids.

This clonotype was picked up many times. J is TRBJ2-7 and V is TRBV24-1, with D possibly matching TRBD1 (6 bases). Trimming left V 3 bases short and J 8 bases short, with 10 bases between. CDR3 length equals 12 residues. Germline V lookup: CDR1 KGHDR, CDR2 SFDVKD. CDR3 sequence: CATSDTGRQQYF. CDR3 in DNA: TGTGCCACCAGTGATACAGGGCGTCAGCAGTACTTC.

The chain carries TRBV5-1 and TRBJ2-7; a weak D match, TRBD2 (5 bases). V gave up 1 base and J gave up 4 bases, with 15 bases separating them. The CDR3 sequence is 15 residues long. CDR1 and CDR2 (germline): SGHRS, YFSETQ. DNA of the CDR3: TGCGCCAGCAGCTTGACGGCCACTCGGAGGTACGAGCAGTACTTC. As protein: CASSLTATRRYEQYF.

Comment on this clonotype: Possible read error: a much larger clone is one base away. The rearrangement links TRBV10-3 to TRBJ1-5, with D uncertain. Germline V CDR1 and CDR2: ENHRY, SYGVKD. The CDR3 spans 14 residues. Trimming took off 6 bases at V and 2 bases at J, with 11 bases between the two ends. The CDR3: CAIRNRRGNQPQHF. CDR3 DNA: TGTGCCATCAGGAACCGGAGGGGCAATCAGCCCCAGCATTTT.

This clonotype was counted at least ten times. The rearrangement uses TRBV2 and TRBJ1-2; TRBD1 might be the D (6 bases). V was clipped by 6 bases and J by 0 bases, with 11 bases between them. This CDR3 region has 14 residues. The germline CDR1 and CDR2 sequences are SNHLY and FYNNEI. CDR3 nucleotides: TGTGCCAGCAGAGTGGACAGTCCTAACTATGGCTACACCTTC. Translated, it gives CASRVDSPNYGYTF.

This clonotype was seen many times. V and J are TRBV28 and TRBJ2-5; 8 bases are shared with TRBD1. The CDR3 spans 13 residues. The ends lost 4 bases at V and 9 bases at J; junction bases unmatched: 7. Germline V gives CDR1 MDHEN, CDR2 SYDVKM. This CDR3 is CASSWGTGRSQYF. The CDR3 nucleotides are TGTGCCAGCAGTTGGGGGACAGGCCGTTCCCAGTACTTC.

The chain couples TRBV28 to TRBJ2-7; 12 positions match TRBD1. This CDR3 is built from 16 residues. V shed 4 bases and J 1 base; nucleotides not matched to a gene: 5. Germline loops: CDR1 MDHEN, CDR2 SYDVKM. The CDR3 reads CASSSRGQGASYEQYF. The CDR3 DNA is TGTGCCAGCAGTTCCCGGGGACAGGGGGCGTCCTACGAGCAGTACTTC.

This clonotype was recorded at least ten times. This rearrangement joins TRBV6-2 or TRBV6-3 to TRBJ2-7; TRBD2 is a possible D gene (5 bases). Trimming removed 6 bases at V and 5 bases at J, with 17 bases between. The CDR3 sequence is 14 residues long. Germline CDR1 MNHEY, CDR2 SVGEGT. The CDR3 here is CASSPAVGRDEQYF. CDR3 DNA sequence: TGTGCCAGCAGCCCCGCCGTAGGGCGGGACGAGCAGTACTTC.

The chain uses TRBV20-1 and TRBJ2-2, with 7 positions matching TRBD1. Germline V lookup: CDR1 DFQATT, CDR2 SNEGSKA (reference sequence). The CDR3 is 15 residues long. V lost 1 base, J lost 4 bases, and 6 bases stayed unmatched. The CDR3 DNA reads as TGCAGTGCTAGAGTGATAGGGACAGCCACCGGGGAGCTGTTTTTT. Protein: CSARVIGTATGELFF.

This clonotype occurred a few times. The rearrangement uses TRBV29-1 and TRBJ1-2; no clear D gene. CDR3 size: 11 residues. Trimming removed 7 bases at V and 4 bases at J, with 10 bases between. CDR1 and CDR2 (germline): SQVTM, ANQGSEA. CDR3 protein: CSGRSSYGYTF. CDR3 DNA sequence: TGCAGCGGCCGGTCGAGCTATGGCTACACCTTC.

This clonotype was picked up many times. This chain links TRBV14 with TRBJ1-1; D gene uncertain. Germline CDR1 is SGHDN and CDR2 is FVKESK. The length of the CDR3 is 13 residues. With 6 bases removed from V and 5 bases from J, the gap between germline ends came to 13 bases. The CDR3: CASRTSLGTEAFF. The DNA of the CDR3 is TGTGCCAGCAGGACTTCCTTGGGGACTGAAGCTTTCTTT.

This clonotype was counted many times. V usage is TRBV5-1 and J usage is TRBJ1-1; D is perhaps TRBD1 (6 bases). The CDR3 is 15 amino acids. CDR1 is SGHRS and CDR2 is YFSETQ in the germline V gene. V was cut by 2 bases and J by 3 bases, with 14 bases left in between. This CDR3 reads CASSLGNRDDTEAFF. CDR3 bases: TGCGCCAGCAGCTTAGGAAACAGGGACGACACTGAAGCTTTCTTT.

This clonotype occurred many times. The chain recombines TRBV2 with TRBJ2-7; maybe TRBD2 (7 bases). V was pared by 7 bases and J by 11 bases, with 18 bases between. CDR1 SNHLY and CDR2 FYNNEI come from the germline V gene. The CDR3 consists of 12 residues. The CDR3 is CASTVGGGVEYF. In DNA, the CDR3 is TGTGCCAGCACGGTAGGGGGGGGCGTGGAGTACTTC. Using reference TRBV2 and TRBJ2-7 for the parts outside the CDR3, the full variable domain is EPEVTQTPSHQVTQMGQEVILRCVPISNHLYFYWYRQILGQKVEFLVSFYNNEISEKSEIFDDQFSVERPDGSNFTLKIRSTKLEDSAMYFCASTVGGGVEYFGPGTRLTVT.

The table lists this clonotype with a few counts. V usage is TRBV6-2 or TRBV6-3 and J usage is TRBJ2-5; D is uncertain. This CDR3 region has 14 residues. CDR1 is MNHEY, CDR2 SVGEGT, per germline. Deletions cut 2 bases from V and 2 bases from J, with 9 bases between. Here the CDR3 reads CASSYARAQETQYF. The DNA for the CDR3 is TGTGCCAGCAGTTACGCTCGAGCGCAAGAGACCCAGTACTTC.

J is TRBJ1-2 and V is TRBV29-1; D is undetermined. Looked up from germline, CDR1 is SQVTM and CDR2 is ANQGSEA. Trimming removed 6 bases from V and 0 bases from J, with 8 bases in between. The CDR3 totals 12 residues. CDR3 region: CSVGTTNYGYTF. For the CDR3, the DNA is TGCAGCGTCGGCACAACTAACTATGGCTACACCTTC.

The chain is built from TRBV6-1 and TRBJ1-4; D perhaps matches TRBD1 (5 bases). Trimming cost V 7 bases and J 0 bases, with 9 bases left between them. Looked up from germline, CDR1 is MNHNS and CDR2 is SASEGT. This CDR3 comprises 14 residues. The CDR3 bases are TGTGCCAGCACCATGACAGCAACTAATGAAAAACTGTTTTTT. Its protein is CASTMTATNEKLFF.

V and J are TRBV12-3 or TRBV12-4 and TRBJ2-2; D remains unclear. Trimming removed 6 bases at V and 3 bases at J, with 14 bases between. CDR3 size: 15 residues. The CDR3 DNA follows: TGTGCCAGCAGCCCGACGAGAGTTGACACCGGGGAGCTGTTTTTT. Amino acids: CASSPTRVDTGELFF.